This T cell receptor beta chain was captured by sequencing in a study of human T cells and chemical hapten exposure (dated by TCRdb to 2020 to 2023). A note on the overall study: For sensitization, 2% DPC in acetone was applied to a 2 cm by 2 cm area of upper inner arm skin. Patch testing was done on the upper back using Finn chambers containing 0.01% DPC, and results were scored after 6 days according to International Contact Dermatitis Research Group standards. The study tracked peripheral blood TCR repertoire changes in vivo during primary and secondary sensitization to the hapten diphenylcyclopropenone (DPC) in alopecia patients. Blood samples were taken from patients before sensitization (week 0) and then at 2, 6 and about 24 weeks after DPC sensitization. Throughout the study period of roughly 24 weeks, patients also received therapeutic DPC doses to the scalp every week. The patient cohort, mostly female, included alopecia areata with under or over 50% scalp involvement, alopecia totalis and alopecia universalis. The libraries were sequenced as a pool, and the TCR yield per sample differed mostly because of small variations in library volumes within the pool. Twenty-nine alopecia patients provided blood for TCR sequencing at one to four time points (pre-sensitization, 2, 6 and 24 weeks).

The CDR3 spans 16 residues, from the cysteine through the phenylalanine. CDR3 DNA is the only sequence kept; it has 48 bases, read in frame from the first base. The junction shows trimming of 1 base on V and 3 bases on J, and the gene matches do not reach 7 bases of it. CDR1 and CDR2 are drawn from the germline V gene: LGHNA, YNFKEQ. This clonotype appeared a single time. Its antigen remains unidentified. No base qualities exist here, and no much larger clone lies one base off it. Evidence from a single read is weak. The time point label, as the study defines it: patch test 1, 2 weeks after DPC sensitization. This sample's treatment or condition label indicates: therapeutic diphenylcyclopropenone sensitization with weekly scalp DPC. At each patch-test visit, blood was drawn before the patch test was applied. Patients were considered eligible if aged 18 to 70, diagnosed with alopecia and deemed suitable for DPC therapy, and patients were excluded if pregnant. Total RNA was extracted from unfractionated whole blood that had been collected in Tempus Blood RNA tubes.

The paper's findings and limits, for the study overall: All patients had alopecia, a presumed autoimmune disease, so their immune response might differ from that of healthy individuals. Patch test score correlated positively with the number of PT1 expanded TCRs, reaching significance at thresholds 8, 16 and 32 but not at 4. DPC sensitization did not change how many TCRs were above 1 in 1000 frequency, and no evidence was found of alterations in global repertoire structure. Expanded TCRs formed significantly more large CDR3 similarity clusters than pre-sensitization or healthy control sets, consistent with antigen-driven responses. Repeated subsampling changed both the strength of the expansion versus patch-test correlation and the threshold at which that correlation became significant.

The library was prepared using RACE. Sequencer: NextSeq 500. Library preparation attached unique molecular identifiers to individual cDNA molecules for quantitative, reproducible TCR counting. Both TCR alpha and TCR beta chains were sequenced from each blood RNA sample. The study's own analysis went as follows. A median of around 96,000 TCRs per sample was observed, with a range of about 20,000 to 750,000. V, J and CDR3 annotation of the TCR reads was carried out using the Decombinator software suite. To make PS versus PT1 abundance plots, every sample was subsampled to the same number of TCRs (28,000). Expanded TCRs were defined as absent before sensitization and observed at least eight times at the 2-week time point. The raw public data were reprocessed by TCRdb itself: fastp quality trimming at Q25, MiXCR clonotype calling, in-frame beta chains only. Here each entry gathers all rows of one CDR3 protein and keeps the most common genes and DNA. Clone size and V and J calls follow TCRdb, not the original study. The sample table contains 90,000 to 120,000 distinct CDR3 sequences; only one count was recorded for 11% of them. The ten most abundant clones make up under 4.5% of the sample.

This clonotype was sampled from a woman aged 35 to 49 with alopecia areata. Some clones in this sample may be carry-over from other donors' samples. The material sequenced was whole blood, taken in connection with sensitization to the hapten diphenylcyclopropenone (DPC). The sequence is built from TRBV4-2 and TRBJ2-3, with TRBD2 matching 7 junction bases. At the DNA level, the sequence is TGTGCCAGCAGCCAAGGCCGGGGGGTTCGTACAGATACGCAGTATTTT. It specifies CASSQGRGVRTDTQYF.